Below, 18 T cell receptor beta chains from the same sample are listed, as sequenced in a study of blood T cells in healthy people across ages. Sample-barcoded 5' priming and a J-beta primer mix drove a second PCR of about 6 to 11 cycles. TCRdb recomputed calls from the 5' RACE reads with MiXCR, one row per CDR3 protein. This table has 1 million or so distinct CDR3 sequences, roughly a quarter appearing once. These data were also reused for a study on T cells of mothers and their children.

Specimen: blood. These receptor sequences come from a girl between 2 and 10 years old in good health.

This chain uses TRBV6-5 with TRBJ2-7, with 8 bases matching TRBD1. Germline CDR1 and CDR2: MNHEY and SVGAGI. The length of the CDR3 is 18 residues. V dropped 0 bases and J dropped 2; count of bases not matched to a gene: 12. The DNA of the CDR3 is TGTGCCAGCAGTTACTCGAAACCGGGACAGGTCTTCCCCTACGAGCAGTACTTC. It encodes CASSYSKPGQVFPYEQYF.

This chain joins TRBV4-1 and TRBJ2-1; D is ambiguous. Deletions cut 4 bases from V and 6 bases from J, with 13 bases between. This CDR3 comprises 14 residues. Germline V CDR1 and CDR2: MGHRA, YSYEKL. CDR3 residues: CASSPQRRSNEQFF. CDR3 nucleotide sequence: TGCGCCAGCAGCCCCCAAAGGCGAAGCAATGAGCAGTTCTTC.

The chain has TRBV12-3 or TRBV12-4 and TRBJ1-4, with unresolved D. The CDR3 runs to 12 residues. Trimming took 2 bases from V and 10 from J, leaving 8 bases between them. This CDR3 is CASSLSVGKLFF. The CDR3 bases are TGTGCCAGCAGTTTAAGTGTTGGAAAACTGTTTTTT.

To note about this clonotype: Germline and junction disagree at one end, which may indicate a read error. V is TRBV29-1 and J is TRBJ2-5; 10 bases fit TRBD2. The germline CDR1 and CDR2 sequences are SQVTM and ANQGSEA. This CDR3 is built from 12 residues. The CDR3 sequence is CSERLAGSTEFF. The CDR3 nucleotides read TGCAGCGAACGACTAGCGGGCAGTACCGAGTTCTTC.

The chain couples TRBV11-2 to TRBJ2-5, with 9 bases lining up with TRBD1. Gene TRBJ2-7 matches the end of the DNA better, so the J call may be wrong. The CDR3 consists of 20 residues. The germline gives CDR1 SGHAT, CDR2 FQNNGV. Written as DNA, the CDR3 is TGTGCCAGCAGCCGAACTTTGCCCGGGACAGGGATTGGAAGGGGTTACGAGCAGTACTTC. Amino acid sequence: CASSRTLPGTGIGRGYEQYF.

The chain employs TRBV12-3 or TRBV12-4 and TRBJ1-1; no clear D gene. The CDR3 length is 13 residues. The germline V and J ends were trimmed by 6 bases and 4 bases, with 12 bases remaining between them. CDR3 sequence reads: CASSFDLSTEAFF. The CDR3 DNA is TGTGCCAGCAGCTTCGATCTTAGCACTGAAGCTTTCTTT.

This clonotype was observed at least ten times. The chain links TRBV18 to TRBJ1-5; D gene ambiguous. V was clipped by 2 bases and J by 1 base, with 6 bases between them. The CDR3 contains 14 residues. Germline V gene lookup returns CDR1 KGHSH and CDR2 LQKENI. CDR3 amino acids: CASSPGRSNQPQHF. For the CDR3, the DNA is TGTGCCAGCTCACCAGGAAGAAGCAATCAGCCCCAGCATTTT. The entire variable domain, with the rest obtained from reference TRBV18 and TRBJ1-5, is as follows: NAGVMQNPRHLVRRRGQEARLRCSPMKGHSHVYWYRQLPEEGLKFMVYLQKENIIDESGMPKERFSAEFPKEGPSILRIQQVVRGDSAAYFCASSPGRSNQPQHFGDGTRLSIL.

This chain joins TRBV29-1 and TRBJ2-1, with 8 bases aligning to TRBD2. Trimming at V came to 0 bases and at J to 7 bases, leaving 2 bases not matched to a gene. CDR1 and CDR2 (germline): SQVTM, ANQGSEA. The CDR3 covers 13 residues. The CDR3 sequence is CSVEEGGRNEQFF. The CDR3 bases are TGCAGCGTTGAAGAGGGCGGGAGGAATGAGCAGTTCTTC.

With regard to this clonotype: An end of the junction does not agree with germline; a read error may underlie this. The rearrangement links TRBV4-1 to TRBJ2-3; D is undetermined. The CDR3 is 12 residues long. CDR1 MGHRA and CDR2 YSYEKL come from the germline V gene. DNA for the CDR3: TGCGCCAGCAGCCAAGATCAACAAAGAATGAATTTT. It codes for CASSQDQQRMNF.

The chain employs TRBV3-1 and TRBJ2-3; 7 positions match TRBD2. CDR1 and CDR2 (germline): LGHDT, YNNKEL (reference sequence). This CDR3 comprises 15 residues. Trimming cost V 6 bases and J 2 bases; bases outside gene matches: 8. CDR3 coding DNA: TGTGCCAGCAGTCCCCCCGGGACTACCACAGATACGCAGTATTTT. Translated, it gives CASSPPGTTTDTQYF.

The chain joins TRBV4-3 to TRBJ2-7, with D perhaps being TRBD1 or TRBD2 (5 bases each). The CDR3 covers 16 residues. V shed 5 bases and J shed 2 bases, with 19 bases lying between them. Germline V CDR1 and CDR2: LGHNA, YSLEER. CDR3 in amino acids: CASSSGKTGYPYEQYF. CDR3 DNA: TGCGCCAGCAGCTCGGGGAAAACAGGATACCCCTACGAGCAGTACTTC.

A remark on this clonotype: Sequence at one end of the junction differs from germline and may be a read error. The gene calls are TRBV4-1 and TRBJ2-1, with 7 nucleotides matching TRBD2. Germline CDR1 and CDR2: MGHRA and YSYEKL. The length of the CDR3 is 14 residues. The CDR3 DNA sequence: TGCGCCTGCAGCCAAGATACGGCGGGGGATGAGCAGTTCTTC. It is translated as CACSQDTAGDEQFF.

V and J are TRBV29-1 and TRBJ1-1; 7 bases agree with TRBD1. V lost 6 bases, J lost 3 bases, and 1 base stayed unmatched. CDR1 and CDR2 (germline): SQVTM, ANQGSEA. The CDR3 contains 11 residues. CDR3 amino acids: CSVTGYTEAFF. The CDR3 nucleotides are TGCAGCGTGACAGGGTACACTGAAGCTTTCTTT.

The chain couples TRBV12-3 or TRBV12-4 to TRBJ1-4; 7 bases are shared with TRBD1. V was clipped by 5 bases and J by 8 bases; unmatched bases: 11. This CDR3 is built from 15 residues. Here the CDR3 DNA reads TGTGCCAGCAGTCCTCGGACAGGACAAGGAGAAAAACTGTTTTTT. Its translation is CASSPRTGQGEKLFF.

Only a few counts were recorded for this clonotype. V usage is TRBV7-8 and J usage is TRBJ1-4; D remains ambiguous. Germline V gives CDR1 SGHVS, CDR2 FQNEAQ. V gave up 1 base and J gave up 3 bases, with 6 bases separating them. This CDR3 has 14 residues. The CDR3 reads CASSLVGPNEKLFF. CDR3 coding DNA: TGTGCCAGCAGCTTAGTCGGTCCTAATGAAAAACTGTTTTTT.

As DNA, the CDR3 is TGTGCCAGCCGTGACGGTGCCCACGAGCAGTACTTC. It translates to CASRDGAHEQYF. This chain connects TRBV6-2 or TRBV6-3 to TRBJ2-7; D gene ambiguous. Germline CDR1 reads MNHEY; CDR2 reads SVGEGT. The CDR3 extends over 12 amino acids. Trimming removed 8 bases from V and 5 bases from J, with 13 bases in between.

The rearrangement uses TRBV15 and TRBJ2-5; the D is unclear. The CDR3 extends over 12 amino acids. Trimming left V 3 bases short and J 9 bases short, with 11 bases between. Germline V gene sequence: CDR1 LNHNV, CDR2 YYDKDF (reference sequence). The DNA of the CDR3 is TGTGCCACCAGCAGTGACGATCTGGCCCAGTACTTC. It encodes CATSSDDLAQYF.

The chain employs TRBV6-2 or TRBV6-3 and TRBJ2-2; no clear D. The ends were cut back, 6 bases at V and 5 bases at J, with 13 bases in the middle. The CDR3 spans 14 residues. CDR1 is MNHEY, CDR2 SVGEGT, per germline. Here the CDR3 DNA reads TGTGCCAGCAGCTCGCCGACCCTAACCGGGGAGCTGTTTTTT. Protein: CASSSPTLTGELFF.